This TCR beta chain is from a study of cytomegalovirus exposure and HLA in healthy donors. The germline CDR1 and CDR2 sequences are SGHAT and FQNNGV. This CDR3 spans 14 amino acids. J was trimmed by 3 bases and V by 1 base; bases with no gene match: 0. PCR involved 60 Vbeta and 13 Jbeta primers. Some clones are missing from TCRdb's copy, which holds only in-frame ones; the method was immunoSEQ multiplex PCR. The data contain around 92,000 clones, 65% to 85% of them singletons. The sample consisted of PBMCs. This TCR came from a young man in good health and CMV-seronegative. This chain uses TRBV11-2 with TRBJ1-2, with TRBD1 identical over 9 bases. The CDR3 DNA reads TGTGCCAGCAGCTTAGGACAGGGGGACTATGGCTACACCTTC. Protein: CASSLGQGDYGYTF.